This is a list of T cell receptor beta chains from one sample in a study of regulatory T cells in long-lasting Graves disease. TCRdb processed the multiplex PCR reads anew with MiXCR; each CDR3 protein has one entry. Of approximately 360,000 distinct CDR3 sequences listed, 12% are singletons. These records were also assigned to another study, of T cells in Graves' hyperthyroidism and ophthalmopathy.

The sample in question was peripheral blood mononuclear cells (PBMCs), obtained at new diagnosis, from a patient treated with antithyroid drugs. These TCRs come from a young woman with Graves disease. Each CDR3 is given with its conserved first and last residue. D genes are given only for firm matches. Rows may omit the clone size; those that give it use once, few, many or a size class.

cdr3_nt cdr3_aa clone_size d_call j_call v_call
TGTGCCAGCTCTGATCTAGCTTTGAGCTCCTACAATGAGCAGTTCTTC CASSDLALSSYNEQFF many . TRBJ2-1 TRBV28
TGCAGTGCTAGAGTCGACGGAGACGGGGAGCTGTTTTTT CSARVDGDGELFF many . TRBJ2-2 TRBV20-1
TGTGCCAGCCAAGGAAACCACAATGAGCAGTTCTTC CASQGNHNEQFF many . TRBJ2-1 TRBV11-1
TGTGCCTGGCACGGCAAGGGAGGGGACTATGGCTACACCTTC CAWHGKGGDYGYTF many . TRBJ1-2 TRBV30
TGTGCCAGCAGCTTGGGAGCGGGAAATGCTCATACGCAGTATTTT CASSLGAGNAHTQYF many TRBD2 TRBJ2-3 TRBV5-6
TGTGCCACCTTGAGCGGACCCGGGGCCAACGTCCTGACTTTC CATLSGPGANVLTF few . TRBJ2-6 TRBV2
TGTGCCACCATAGCCACAGGGGTCAGGGGATTAAAAAACATTCAGTACTTC CATIATGVRGLKNIQYF many TRBD1 TRBJ2-4 TRBV28
TGTGCCAGCAGTTTATCCTCCCCTGACAGCAGCAATCAGCCCCAGCATTTT CASSLSSPDSSNQPQHF few . TRBJ1-5 TRBV27
TGTGCCAGCAGTTGCTATCCGTCAACTGAAGCTTTCTTT CASSCYPSTEAFF . . TRBJ1-1 TRBV6-7
TGTGCCAGCAGCATTCACGTGACGACCGGGGAGCTGTTTTTT CASSIHVTTGELFF few . TRBJ2-2 TRBV7-3
TGCGCCAGCAGCTTACAGGGGGATAATGAGCAGTTCTTC CASSLQGDNEQFF . TRBD1 TRBJ2-1 TRBV5-1
TGTGCCAGCAGTTACTCGAGAGCCGGGAACACTGAAGCTTTCTTT CASSYSRAGNTEAFF few . TRBJ1-1 TRBV6-5
TGTGCCAGCAGCCAGTTGGGCGGAGATCCCTACAATGAGCAGTTCTTC CASSQLGGDPYNEQFF many . TRBJ2-1 TRBV4-2
TGTGCCAGCAGGGCCGGGACAGGGGGCAAAGATACGCAGTATTTT CASRAGTGGKDTQYF many TRBD1 TRBJ2-3 TRBV2
TGCGCCAGCAGTGGTACTAGCGGAGGGGTCCTCCGGAAAAATGAGCAGTTCTTC CASSGTSGGVLRKNEQFF . TRBD2 TRBJ2-1 TRBV10-2
TGTGCCAGCAGTTCGGGAGGGCCTATGGATGAGCAGTTCTTC CASSSGGPMDEQFF . TRBD2 TRBJ2-1 TRBV28
TGTGCCATCAGTGAGTCGATTTTTCGGGGAAGACCGAGGGAGCAGTACTTC CAISESIFRGRPREQYF many . TRBJ2-7 TRBV10-3
TGCGCCAGCAGCCAAGAAGAAGCGGGGGTTTACAATGAGCAGTTCTTC CASSQEEAGVYNEQFF few TRBD2 TRBJ2-1 TRBV4-3
TGTGCCAGCAGTCCGTATGGGGGGGCGTCAAACACTGAAGCTTTCTTT CASSPYGGASNTEAFF many . TRBJ1-1 TRBV6-1
TGTGCCATCAGAGAAGTCGATCCCGCCGATACTCACAATGAGCAGTTCTTC CAIREVDPADTHNEQFF many . TRBJ2-1 TRBV10-3
TGTGCCATCAGTGAGTCGCAGGGGAGCTCCTACAATGAGCAGTTCTTC CAISESQGSSYNEQFF many . TRBJ2-1 TRBV10-3
TGTGCCAGCTCACCAGGACAGGCCACAGATACGCAGTATTTT CASSPGQATDTQYF few TRBD1 TRBJ2-3 TRBV18
TGTGCTAGTGCTCAGGAAAATTCACCCCTCCACTTT CASAQENSPLHF many . TRBJ1-6 TRBV12-5
TGTGCCAGCAGCTTAGCTCCCAGCGGGAGGTCCCGAGAGCAGTACTTC CASSLAPSGRSREQYF many TRBD2 TRBJ2-7 TRBV7-9
TGTGCCAGCAGCTTAGTAGCGGGGGACAGATACAATGAGCAGTTCTTC CASSLVAGDRYNEQFF . TRBD2 TRBJ2-1 TRBV11-2
TGTGCCAGCAGTCCTACGACCGCTAGCGGGAGTTGGGCCTACGAGCAGTACTTC CASSPTTASGSWAYEQYF . TRBD2 TRBJ2-7 TRBV27
TGTGCCAGCAGCTTTACTAGCGGGAAAACCTACGAGCAGTACTTC CASSFTSGKTYEQYF few TRBD2 TRBJ2-7 TRBV7-9
TGTGCCAGCAGCGTAGGAACAGCTAACTATGGCTACACCTTC CASSVGTANYGYTF many . TRBJ1-2 TRBV9
TGTGCCAGCAGCGGGGCTTCCGGGACAGGGTATGGCTACACCTTC CASSGASGTGYGYTF many TRBD1 TRBJ1-2 TRBV7-2
TGTGCCAGCAGTTTATGGGGCGTGTGGGGGAAGAACACTGAAGCTTTCTTT CASSLWGVWGKNTEAFF many . TRBJ1-1 TRBV12-3/TRBV12-4
TGTGCCAGCAGCTTGCCCGTTTCCTACAATGAGCAGTTCTTC CASSLPVSYNEQFF many . TRBJ2-1 TRBV7-9
TGTGCCAGTAGTCCACAATCAGGGATACCGAATGAAAAACTGTTTTTT CASSPQSGIPNEKLFF few . TRBJ1-4 TRBV19
TGTGCCAGCACCGCCCGTGGGGGGAGTGAAGAGACCCAGTACTTC CASTARGGSEETQYF many . TRBJ2-5 TRBV9
TGTGCCAGCAGCAAGACCGGAACGAACACTGAAGCTTTCTTT CASSKTGTNTEAFF many . TRBJ1-1 TRBV6-4
TGTGCCAGCAGTGACGAATTCCACCGGGGTTCCTCCTACAATGAGCAGTTCTTC CASSDEFHRGSSYNEQFF many . TRBJ2-1 TRBV25-1
TGTGCCACCAGTAGGGGGGATTGGCAGCCCCAGCATTTT CATSRGDWQPQHF . . TRBJ1-5 TRBV24-1
TGTGCCAGCAGTCAGCGGGGTCAAGCTTTCTTT CASSQRGQAFF few . TRBJ1-1 TRBV28
TGTGCCAGCAGTAAAGGACAGGGGCCGGGCACCGGGGAGCTGTTTTTT CASSKGQGPGTGELFF many TRBD1 TRBJ2-2 TRBV12-3/TRBV12-4
TGTGCCAGCAGTTTAACGGGCTACGGGTATGTTGTCGGCTACACCTTC CASSLTGYGYVVGYTF many . TRBJ1-2 TRBV28
TGTGCCAGCAGTGCGACAGGGGGCTTTCGAGGCTACACCTTC CASSATGGFRGYTF . TRBD1 TRBJ1-2 TRBV6-1